These 25 T cell receptor beta chains came from one sample sequenced in a study of chemoradiotherapy in HPV16-positive cancers. TCRdb's table, derived via immunoSEQ multiplex PCR, lists solely in-frame clones and lacks some. In the table there are about 2,200 clones, approximately 61% of which are singletons. Sequencing used tumor tissue, obtained from a patient who underwent chemoradiotherapy. Source of these receptors: a human donor with HPV-associated anogenital cancer.

The V gene is TRBV21-1, the J gene TRBJ2-3; whether TRBD1, the table's D call, matches the DNA was not checked. TRBV21-1 is described as a pseudogene. This CDR3 comprises 16 residues. The DNA for the CDR3 is TGTGCCAGCAGAGTGCTGGCTACAGTCATGCAAGATACGCAGTATTTT. This codes for CASRVLATVMQDTQYF.

The V gene is TRBV19, the J gene TRBJ2-7, with 8 bases fitting TRBD1. This CDR3 is 16 amino acids long. J was trimmed by 0 bases and V by 5 bases; bases with no gene match: 9. CDR1 is LNHDA, CDR2 SQIVND, per germline (reference sequence). The DNA of the CDR3 is TGTGCCAGTAGTCCTACAGGGGGATACAACTCCTACGAGCAGTACGTC. Translation gives CASSPTGGYNSYEQYV.

The chain uses TRBV9 and TRBJ1-1; D is ambiguous. V lost 4 bases, J lost 5 bases, and 12 bases lay in between. The CDR3 contains 13 residues. Looked up from germline, CDR1 is SGDLS and CDR2 is YYNGEE. The CDR3 is CASSRGSGTEAFF. CDR3 DNA: TGTGCCAGCAGCCGGGGTTCTGGGACTGAAGCTTTCTTT.

This chain links TRBV27 with TRBJ1-1, with 10 positions matching TRBD1. Germline CDR1 MNHEY, CDR2 SMNVEV (reference sequence). The CDR3 consists of 13 residues. V lost 6 bases and J lost 5; bases outside the gene matches: 3. The CDR3 DNA follows: TGTGCCAGCAGGACAGGGGGCCATACTGAAGCTTTCTTT. It translates to CASRTGGHTEAFF.

This sequence joins TRBV9 and TRBJ1-1, with D perhaps matching TRBD1 (5 bases). Germline V gene lookup returns CDR1 SGDLS and CDR2 YYNGEE. This CDR3 has 16 residues. V lost 0 bases and J lost 1, with 13 bases in between. In nucleotides, the CDR3 is TGTGCCAGCAGCGTAGAGGGCGGCAGGGAGAACACTGAAGCTTTCTTT. The encoded protein is CASSVEGGRENTEAFF.

This sequence joins TRBV30 and TRBJ1-6; D not certain. This CDR3 contains 13 residues. The V and J ends lost 1 base and 5 bases respectively, with 6 bases between them. In germline, CDR1 is GTSNPN, CDR2 SVGIG (reference sequence). CDR3: CAWSETDNSPLHF. Written as DNA, the CDR3 is TGTGCCTGGAGTGAGACGGATAATTCACCCCTCCACTTT.

This clone was observed a single time. The rearrangement uses TRBV19 and TRBJ1-1; D remains ambiguous. V was clipped by 4 bases and J by 8 bases, with 11 bases between them. Per germline, CDR1 LNHDA and CDR2 SQIVND (reference sequence). The CDR3 length is 12 residues. The CDR3 spells CASSRPLGEAFF. CDR3 DNA: TGTGCCAGTAGTAGACCCTTAGGAGAAGCTTTCTTT.

The chain is built from TRBV4-3 and TRBJ1-2; D remains ambiguous. Germline assignment: CDR1 LGHNA and CDR2 YSLEER. This CDR3 spans 15 amino acids. V was pared by 1 base and J by 6 bases, with 15 bases between. The CDR3 bases are TGCGCCAGCAGCCAAGCATTGTACACCCAGGATGGCTACACCTTC. Protein product: CASSQALYTQDGYTF.

The gene calls are TRBV28 and TRBJ2-2, with a weak D call TRBD1 (6 bases). The ends were cut back, 2 bases at V and 6 bases at J, with 7 bases in the middle. Germline CDR1 and CDR2: MDHEN and SYDVKM. The length of the CDR3 is 13 residues. As DNA, the CDR3 is TGTGCCAGCAGTTTAGAGGGGGCCGGGGAGCTGTTTTTT. Translated, it gives CASSLEGAGELFF.

The chain has TRBV7-8 and TRBJ2-6; D is undetermined. In germline, CDR1 is SGHVS, CDR2 FQNEAQ. V was shortened by 4 bases and J by 0 bases, with 10 bases between the two germline ends. The CDR3 runs to 16 residues. CDR3 coding DNA: TGTGCCAGCAGCTCCCAACCTTACTCTGGGGCCAACGTCCTGACTTTC. Translating it yields CASSSQPYSGANVLTF.

This chain connects TRBV7-8 to TRBJ2-2; TRBD2 agrees at 7 bases. V shed 2 bases and J 7 bases; nucleotides not matched to a gene: 7. Germline V gene lookup returns CDR1 SGHVS and CDR2 FQNEAQ. There are 15 residues in the CDR3. As DNA, the CDR3 is TGTGCCAGCAGCTTAAATAGCCCGGGGGGCGGGGAGCTGTTTTTT. It yields the protein CASSLNSPGGGELFF.

The chain carries TRBV6-5 and TRBJ2-2, with D unresolved. Germline V gene data show CDR1 as MNHEY and CDR2 as SVGAGI. Trimming cost V 5 bases and J 4 bases, with 11 bases left between them. The CDR3 totals 14 residues. CDR3 sequence (DNA): TGTGCCAGCAGTGAAGGCAGCTTCACCGGGGAGCTGTTTTTT. It yields the protein CASSEGSFTGELFF.

The rearrangement uses TRBV6-5 and TRBJ2-1, with 12 bases that match TRBD2. Germline V gene data show CDR1 as MNHEY and CDR2 as SVGAGI. CDR3 size: 15 residues. J lost 7 bases, V lost 5 bases, and 6 bases had no gene match. The CDR3 DNA sequence: TGTGCCAGCAGTCCGACTAGCGGGGGTATGAATGAGCAGTTCTTC. It codes for CASSPTSGGMNEQFF.

The chain combines TRBV5-1 with TRBJ1-6; TRBD1 is a possible D gene (5 bases). This CDR3 comprises 15 residues. V was clipped by 3 bases and J by 7 bases, with 14 bases between them. Germline V gives CDR1 SGHRS, CDR2 YFSETQ. The CDR3 here is CASSSTGTNNSPLHF. For the CDR3, the DNA is TGCGCCAGCAGCTCCACCGGGACTAACAATTCACCCCTCCACTTT.

This clone occurred a few times. The CDR3 region has the DNA TGTGTCAGAAGCCCCAGGGCCTGTGGCTACACCTTC. Its translation is CVRSPRACGYTF. J is TRBJ1-2 and V is TRBV7-5; the table's D call of TRBD1 was not tested on the DNA. TRBV7-5 is termed a pseudogene. The CDR3 covers 12 residues.

Sample share makes this clone large. The J gene is TRBJ1-1, the V gene TRBV30; 7 nucleotides line up with TRBD1. This CDR3 has 13 amino acids. Looked up from germline, CDR1 is GTSNPN and CDR2 is SVGIG (reference sequence). Germline trimming cut 2 bases from V and 5 bases from J; bases unmatched to any gene: 5. The DNA for the CDR3 is TGTGCCTGGAGTACAGGGGTTTGGACTGAAGCTTTCTTT. Its translation: CAWSTGVWTEAFF.

The rearrangement uses TRBV6-1 and TRBJ1-2, with D perhaps matching TRBD1 (5 bases). V was trimmed by 2 bases and J by 8 bases, leaving 21 bases between them. The CDR3 has 16 residues. Per the germline V gene, CDR1 is MNHNS and CDR2 is SASEGT. The CDR3 loop is CASSENGSQGAGGYTF. The DNA for the CDR3 is TGTGCCAGCAGTGAAAACGGATCGCAAGGGGCCGGGGGCTACACCTTC.

This chain joins TRBV19 and TRBJ2-6; D is perhaps TRBD2 (5 bases). CDR3 length: 14 amino acids. Looked up from germline, CDR1 is LNHDA and CDR2 is SQIVND (reference sequence). V dropped 7 bases and J dropped 4 bases, with 11 bases sitting between them. The CDR3 DNA follows: TGTGCCAGTATGAGGCCGGGGGGGGCCAACGTCCTGACTTTC. Protein sequence: CASMRPGGANVLTF.

V and J are TRBV27 and TRBJ2-2, with 7 bases that match TRBD2. Trimming at V came to 6 bases and at J to 6 bases, leaving 10 bases not matched to a gene. Germline loops: CDR1 MNHEY, CDR2 SMNVEV (reference sequence). CDR3 size: 15 residues. The CDR3 region has the DNA TGTGCCAGCAGCCTTGGGAGGGTCGGAGCCGGGGAGCTGTTTTTT. Translating gives CASSLGRVGAGELFF.

V is TRBV2 and J is TRBJ2-1; 10 positions agree with TRBD2. Trimming removed 0 bases from V and 12 bases from J; junction bases left unmatched: 8. The germline CDR1 and CDR2 sequences are SNHLY and FYNNEI. CDR3 length: 15 residues. This chain's CDR3 is CASSEASLAGALQFF. The CDR3 coding sequence is TGTGCCAGCAGTGAAGCGTCGCTAGCGGGGGCGTTGCAGTTCTTC.

The gene calls are TRBV2 and TRBJ2-1; TRBD1 is a possible D gene (6 bases). CDR1 SNHLY and CDR2 FYNNEI come from the germline V gene. The CDR3 is 14 residues long. Trimming removed 3 bases at V and 1 base at J, with 7 bases between. CDR3 bases: TGTGCCAGCAGTGAGGACAGTTCCTACAATGAGCAGTTCTTC. This gives the protein CASSEDSSYNEQFF.

The rearrangement joins TRBV5-4 to TRBJ2-6, with D perhaps being TRBD1 or TRBD2 (5 bases each). The CDR3 contains 14 residues. Trimming cost V 2 bases and J 4 bases, with 7 bases left between them. The germline CDR1 and CDR2 sequences are SGHNT and YYREEE (reference sequence). The CDR3 DNA sequence: TGTGCCAGCAGCTTCAGGGACGGGGCCAACGTCCTGACTTTC. As protein: CASSFRDGANVLTF.

The chain is built from TRBV15 and TRBJ2-2; 7 bases map to TRBD1. The CDR3 has 15 amino acids. J was trimmed by 7 bases and V by 3 bases; bases with no gene match: 8. Germline lookup yields CDR1 LNHNV and CDR2 YYDKDF (reference sequence). CDR3 DNA sequence: TGTGCCACCAGCAGCAACAGGGGTATCGGCGGGGAGCTGTTTTTT. The encoded protein is CATSSNRGIGGELFF. Full variable domain (missing parts from reference TRBV15 and TRBJ2-2): DAMVIQNPRYQVTQFGKPVTLSCSQTLNHNVMYWYQQKSSQAPKLLFHYYDKDFNNEADTPDNFQSRRPNTSFCFLDIRSPGLGDTAMYLCATSSNRGIGGELFFGEGSRLTVL.

This clone counts as large. The gene calls are TRBV19 and TRBJ1-3; D uncertain. Germline V gives CDR1 LNHDA, CDR2 SQIVND (reference sequence). With 7 bases removed from V and 3 bases from J, the gap between germline ends came to 7 bases. The CDR3 spans 12 residues. The CDR3 here is CASTGIGNTIYF. CDR3 in DNA: TGTGCCAGTACGGGGATTGGAAACACCATATATTTT.

The chain has TRBV9 and TRBJ1-3; no clear D. CDR1 SGDLS and CDR2 YYNGEE come from the germline V gene. This CDR3 is 14 amino acids long. V was pared by 0 bases and J by 8 bases, with 12 bases between. In DNA form, the CDR3 reads TGTGCCAGCAGCGTAGGAGGGTCCGCCGACACCATATATTTT. This gives the protein CASSVGGSADTIYF.